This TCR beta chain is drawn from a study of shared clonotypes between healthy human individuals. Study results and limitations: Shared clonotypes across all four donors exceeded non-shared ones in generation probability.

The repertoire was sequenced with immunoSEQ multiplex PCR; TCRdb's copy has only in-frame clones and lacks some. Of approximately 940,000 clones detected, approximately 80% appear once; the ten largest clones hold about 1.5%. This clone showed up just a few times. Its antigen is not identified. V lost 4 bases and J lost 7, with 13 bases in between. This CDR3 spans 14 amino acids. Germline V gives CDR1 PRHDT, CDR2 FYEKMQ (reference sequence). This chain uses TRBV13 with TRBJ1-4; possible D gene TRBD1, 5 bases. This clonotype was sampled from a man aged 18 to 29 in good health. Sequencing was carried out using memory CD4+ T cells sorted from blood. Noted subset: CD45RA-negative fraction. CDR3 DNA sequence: TGTGCCAGCAGCTACCCAAGGGGTAGTGAAAAACTGTTTTTT. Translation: CASSYPRGSEKLFF.